Shown below are 17 T cell receptor beta chains from a single sample sequenced in a study of technical replicates of blood from a handful of donors. Here immunoSEQ multiplex PCR was the method, and the copy in TCRdb shows in-frame clones only, minus some. The data contain 50,000 to 70,000 clones, just under 95% of them seen just once; the ten biggest clones take up 4.2%. Sequenced: PBMCs. All receptors come from a human donor in good health. Some clones in this sample may be carry-over from other donors' samples.

J is TRBJ1-1 and V is TRBV9; perhaps TRBD1 as D (5 bases). The CDR3 is 14 amino acids. V gave up 7 bases and J gave up 2 bases, with 15 bases separating them. The germline gives CDR1 SGDLS, CDR2 YYNGEE. DNA of the CDR3: TGTGCCAGCGGCAGGGAAGGGTATAACACTGAAGCTTTCTTT. Translating it yields CASGREGYNTEAFF. Full variable domain (remainder filled in from reference TRBV9 and TRBJ1-1): DSGVTQTPKHLITATGQRVTLRCSPRSGDLSVYWYQQSLDQGLQFLIQYYNGEERAKGNILERFSAQQFPDLHSELNLSSLELGDSALYFCASGREGYNTEAFFGQGTRLTVV.

The chain combines TRBV4-3 with TRBJ2-2; D possibly corresponds to TRBD2 (6 bases). From germline, CDR1 is LGHNA and CDR2 YSLEER. V was clipped by 0 bases and J by 6 bases, with 11 bases between them. CDR3 size: 15 residues. Here the CDR3 reads CASSQERAGPGELFF. The CDR3 DNA sequence: TGCGCCAGCAGCCAAGAGCGGGCGGGACCCGGGGAGCTGTTTTTT.

This chain joins TRBV6-5 and TRBJ2-7, with TRBD1 matching over 10 bases. The CDR3 consists of 14 residues. Germline V CDR1 and CDR2: MNHEY, SVGAGI. V lost 5 bases to trimming and J lost 6 bases; unmatched junction nucleotides: 7. The chain's CDR3 is CASSRDRGNREQYF. CDR3 coding DNA: TGTGCCAGCAGTCGGGACAGGGGAAATCGCGAGCAGTACTTC.

CDR3 amino acids: CSAGQAHEQYF. The CDR3 coding sequence is TGCAGTGCCGGACAGGCCCACGAGCAGTACTTC. The chain uses TRBV20-1 and TRBJ2-7, with 7 bases identical to TRBD1. The CDR3 runs to 11 residues. Germline V gene sequence: CDR1 DFQATT, CDR2 SNEGSKA (reference sequence). V dropped 6 bases and J dropped 5; count of bases not matched to a gene: 4.

The chain recombines TRBV10-3 with TRBJ1-5, with D uncertain. Between the trimmed V and J ends, which lost 3 bases and 4 bases, there was a span of 10 bases. The CDR3 has 14 residues. In germline, CDR1 is ENHRY, CDR2 SYGVKD. Written as DNA, the CDR3 is TGTGCCATCAGTGACCTTGCCCGGAATCAGCCCCAGCATTTT. This codes for CAISDLARNQPQHF.

Here the CDR3 DNA reads TGCGCCAGCAGCTTGGAGGGGATCGGGGAGCAGTACTTC. It is translated as CASSLEGIGEQYF. The chain carries TRBV5-1 and TRBJ2-7; a possible D gene is TRBD1 (5 bases). V lost 0 bases and J lost 7, with 11 bases in between. This CDR3 spans 13 amino acids. CDR1 SGHRS and CDR2 YFSETQ come from the germline V gene.

Written as DNA, the CDR3 is TGTGCCAGCAGCGAACGGGACAGGGCGAGCTATGGCTACACCTTC. Its protein product is CASSERDRASYGYTF. The chain employs TRBV2 and TRBJ1-2; 9 positions match TRBD1. The CDR3 extends over 15 amino acids. Germline V gene lookup returns CDR1 SNHLY and CDR2 FYNNEI. The ends lost 6 bases at V and 4 bases at J; junction bases unmatched: 9.

This chain joins TRBV2 and TRBJ1-1; the match to TRBD1 covers 7 bases. The CDR3 totals 12 residues. Trimming cost V 7 bases and J 8 bases; bases outside gene matches: 7. Germline loops: CDR1 SNHLY, CDR2 FYNNEI. The CDR3 loop reads CASILTGREAFF. The CDR3 bases are TGTGCCAGCATTTTGACAGGGCGGGAAGCTTTCTTT.

The chain uses TRBV13 and TRBJ2-1; TRBD1 agrees at 7 bases. J was trimmed by 5 bases and V by 1 base; bases with no gene match: 2. From germline, CDR1 is PRHDT and CDR2 FYEKMQ (reference sequence). This CDR3 is built from 14 residues. CDR3 sequence (DNA): TGTGCCAGCAGCTTAGAAGGGACAGACAATGAGCAGTTCTTC. Translation gives CASSLEGTDNEQFF.

This chain uses TRBV4-3 with TRBJ2-3; tentatively, D is TRBD2 (5 bases). The CDR3 is 15 residues long. V was shortened by 4 bases and J by 0 bases, with 11 bases between the two germline ends. CDR1 is LGHNA and CDR2 is YSLEER in the germline V gene. In DNA, the CDR3 is TGCGCCAGCAGCCGGGTAGCGCTAAGCACAGATACGCAGTATTTT. Amino acids: CASSRVALSTDTQYF.

The V gene is TRBV9, the J gene TRBJ2-1; tentative D call: TRBD2 (8 bases). Germline values: CDR1 SGDLS, CDR2 YYNGEE. V was trimmed by 4 bases and J by 3 bases, leaving 20 bases between them. The CDR3 has 17 amino acids. In DNA form, the CDR3 reads TGTGCCAGCAGCACCAGCACAGGGGCGGGAGGCTACAATGAGCAGTTCTTC. Protein product: CASSTSTGAGGYNEQFF.

J is TRBJ1-6 and V is TRBV4-3; D remains ambiguous. The CDR3 is made up of 16 amino acids. With 1 base removed from V and 0 bases from J, the gap between germline ends came to 7 bases. CDR1 is LGHNA, CDR2 YSLEER, per germline. The CDR3 DNA reads as TGCGCCAGCAGCCAAGCCCTGAGCTCCTATAATTCACCCCTCCACTTT. Translated: CASSQALSSYNSPLHF.

The genes are TRBV14 and TRBJ2-3; D is possibly TRBD2 (6 bases). V lost 3 bases and J lost 3, with 13 bases in between. The CDR3 contains 15 residues. The germline gives CDR1 SGHDN, CDR2 FVKESK. Written as DNA, the CDR3 is TGTGCCAGCAGCCAGCGGGGTCCCACTACAGATACGCAGTATTTT. This encodes CASSQRGPTTDTQYF.

The chain employs TRBV12-5 and TRBJ2-5; TRBD1 matches 7 bases. Unmatched junction bases numbered 7, after V lost 7 bases and J lost 2 bases. The CDR3 is 14 residues long. Germline CDR1 and CDR2: LGHNT and FRNRAP. The CDR3 DNA reads as TGTGCTAGTGCTCGGACAGGCGGTCAAGAGACCCAGTACTTC. It specifies CASARTGGQETQYF.

The count of this clone is one. The chain carries TRBV19 and TRBJ1-5; 10 bases agree with TRBD1. Per germline, CDR1 LNHDA and CDR2 SQIVND (reference sequence). The CDR3 loop spans 15 amino acids. With V trimmed by 4 bases and J by 6 bases, 6 bases remained unmatched. The CDR3 nucleotides are TGTGCCAGTAGTAGGGGGGACAGGGGCATTCAGCCCCAGCATTTT. As protein: CASSRGDRGIQPQHF.

This chain connects TRBV5-8 to TRBJ1-5; 9 bases are a match to TRBD1. V lost 3 bases and J lost 5; bases outside the gene matches: 9. Looked up from germline, CDR1 is SGHTS and CDR2 is YDEGEE. This CDR3 comprises 16 residues. The DNA for the CDR3 is TGTGCCAGCAGCTCCCCACGACGACAGGGGGATCAGCCCCAGCATTTT. Its translation: CASSSPRRQGDQPQHF. The full variable domain, rest sourced from reference TRBV5-8 and TRBJ1-5, is EAGVTQSPTHLIKTRGQQATLRCSPISGHTSVYWYQQALGLGLQFLLWYDEGEERNRGNFPPRFSGRQFPNYSSELNVNALELEDSALYLCASSSPRRQGDQPQHFGDGTRLSIL.

The CDR3 nucleotides read TGCGCCAGCAGCCAACGGACTTCCTGGCAGGGGGCCTACGAGCAGTACTTC. This sequence encodes CASSQRTSWQGAYEQYF. The chain employs TRBV4-3 and TRBJ2-7; 7 bases are a match to TRBD1. Germline V gives CDR1 LGHNA, CDR2 YSLEER. The CDR3 runs 17 residues. The V and J ends lost 2 bases and 2 bases, in that order; junction bases with no gene match: 12.